The next 6 T cell receptor beta chains were all read from a single sample in a study of cytomegalovirus exposure and HLA in healthy donors. PCR employed 60 Vbeta and 13 Jbeta primers. TCRdb keeps only in-frame clones here, not all; method: immunoSEQ multiplex PCR. In all, the sample yields some 55,000 clones. Specimen: PBMCs. The receptor source for this set is a woman aged 40 to 55 in good health and CMV-seronegative.

The V and J genes are TRBV6-5 and TRBJ2-7; 11 bases line up with TRBD1. The CDR3 consists of 15 residues. V dropped 5 bases and J dropped 3; count of bases not matched to a gene: 6. The germline CDR1 and CDR2 sequences are MNHEY and SVGAGI. CDR3 sequence: CASSRGQGAGYEQYF. The DNA for the CDR3 is TGTGCCAGCAGTCGCGGACAGGGGGCGGGCTACGAGCAGTACTTC.

The chain employs TRBV6-5 and TRBJ2-3; D is unclear. The germline CDR1 and CDR2 sequences are MNHEY and SVGAGI. CDR3 length: 12 residues. Trimming shortened V by 4 bases and J by 6 bases, and 8 bases separated the two germline ends. The CDR3 protein is CASSSPGDTQYF. For the CDR3, the DNA is TGTGCCAGCAGTTCCCCCGGGGATACGCAGTATTTT.

The rearrangement joins TRBV4-1 to TRBJ2-7; tentative D call: TRBD1 (5 bases). This CDR3 has 15 amino acids. Germline V CDR1 and CDR2: MGHRA, YSYEKL. Trimming removed 0 bases at V and 4 bases at J, with 13 bases between. Written as DNA, the CDR3 is TGCGCCAGCAGCCAAGATTTGGCAGGGTGGTACGAGCAGTACTTC. Translated, it gives CASSQDLAGWYEQYF.

The chain joins TRBV7-9 to TRBJ2-7; perhaps TRBD1 as D (6 bases). This CDR3 is 15 amino acids long. Trimming cost V 4 bases and J 2 bases, with 15 bases left between them. Germline-derived CDR1 and CDR2 are SEHNR and FQNEAQ (reference sequence). This CDR3 reads CASSSVTGLTYEQYF. The DNA for the CDR3 is TGTGCCAGCAGCTCCGTCACAGGGTTAACCTACGAGCAGTACTTC.

This chain links TRBV19 with TRBJ2-2, with 9 nucleotides matching TRBD1. V shed 5 bases and J 4 bases; nucleotides not matched to a gene: 8. The length of the CDR3 is 16 residues. Per germline, CDR1 LNHDA and CDR2 SQIVND (reference sequence). CDR3 sequence: CASSWGTGRATGELFF. The CDR3 nucleotides are TGTGCCAGTAGTTGGGGGACAGGGAGGGCCACCGGGGAGCTGTTTTTT.

The chain carries TRBV19 and TRBJ2-3, with D perhaps matching TRBD2 (5 bases). The CDR3 loop spans 15 amino acids. Trimming removed 4 bases at V and 5 bases at J, with 16 bases between. CDR1 and CDR2 (germline): LNHDA, SQIVND (reference sequence). CDR3 loop: CASSTSGLSGDTQYF. CDR3 nucleotide sequence: TGTGCCAGTAGTACTTCCGGACTGAGCGGAGATACGCAGTATTTT.